These T cell receptor beta chains were read from a single sample in a study of blood T cell repertoires in COVID-19. Profiled with immunoSEQ multiplex PCR; TCRdb holds only in-frame clones, not every one. The sample lists 9,500 to 15,000 clones, 85% to 90% occurring once. The sample was peripheral blood. The receptors were sampled from a human donor in a cohort sampled during active COVID-19. Both conserved end residues are part of each CDR3. The D gene is left open where the match is weak. The listing skips clone size in some rows; elsewhere it reads once, few, many or a size class.

J gene	V gene	D gene	CDR3 length	clone size	CDR3 protein
TRBJ2-1	TRBV2	TRBD1	13	-	CASLDREYNEQFF
TRBJ2-7	TRBV7-9	-	13	-	CASGGKRYYEQYF
TRBJ2-3	TRBV6-2/TRBV6-3	-	17	-	CASSYSPGRPNQSTQYF
TRBJ1-2	TRBV7-9	-	14	few	CASSPYREGYGYTF
TRBJ2-5	TRBV7-9	-	15	-	CASSLARSVQETQYF
TRBJ1-5	TRBV19	TRBD1	16	-	CASSIAVTGVGQPQHF
TRBJ1-2	TRBV27	TRBD1	15	few	CASRPPGQGASGYTF
TRBJ1-2	TRBV2	-	15	-	CASSENFGGQEGYTF
TRBJ1-2	TRBV3-1/TRBV3-2	TRBD1	15	-	CASSRLRQGGYGYTF
TRBJ1-1	TRBV6-5	-	14	-	CASKGGARNTEAFF
TRBJ2-5	TRBV15	-	14	-	CATSRTALVETQYF
TRBJ2-1	TRBV19	-	16	-	CASSIEAGYPYNEQFF
TRBJ1-3	TRBV4-1	-	16	-	CASSLLSLVPGNTIYF
TRBJ1-2	TRBV20-1	TRBD1	14	-	CSASHGTENYGYTF
TRBJ2-3	TRBV7-9	TRBD2	19	-	CASSLGLEGLAGLTDTQYF
TRBJ2-6	TRBV20-1	TRBD1	16	-	CSASVGQSSGANVLTF
TRBJ2-5	TRBV23-1	-	14	-	CASSHSGGEETQYF
TRBJ2-1	TRBV24-1	-	13	-	CATSDGSGPEQFF